Below, 6 T cell receptor beta chains from the same sample are listed, as sequenced in a study of CD8+ T cells in alopecia areata. TCR sequencing used cDNA made by reverse transcription of extracted RNA. Some clones are missing from TCRdb's copy, which holds only in-frame ones; the method was immunoSEQ multiplex PCR. The sample comprises some 200,000 clones, roughly three fifths of which are singletons, and approximately 3.4% rests with the top ten. Treatment reported: oral pan-JAK inhibitor, 5-10 mg twice daily. The specimen comprised CD4+ T cells sorted from blood, sampled at week 4, from a patient treated with tofacitinib. These receptors all stem from a human donor with alopecia areata.

CDR3 region: CSVYRVLGTEAFF. In nucleotides, the CDR3 is TGCAGCGTTTACAGGGTCCTGGGGACTGAAGCTTTCTTT. The chain carries TRBV29-1 and TRBJ1-1; D is perhaps TRBD1 (6 bases). This CDR3 comprises 13 residues. The germline V gene has CDR1 SQVTM and CDR2 ANQGSEA. Trimming removed 5 bases at V and 5 bases at J, with 15 bases between. Full variable domain (outside the CDR3, taken from reference TRBV29-1 and TRBJ1-1): SAVISQKPSRDICQRGTSLTIQCQVDSQVTMMFWYRQQPGQSLTLIATANQGSEATYESGFVIDKFPISRPNLTFSTLTVSNMSPEDSSIYLCSVYRVLGTEAFFGQGTRLTVV.

About this clone itself: The identical CDR3 is also encoded by other nucleotide sequences in the sample. The rearrangement links TRBV7-8 to TRBJ1-2, with D possibly matching TRBD1 (5 bases). Germline V gives CDR1 SGHVS, CDR2 FQNEAQ. The length of the CDR3 is 13 residues. V lost 3 bases and J lost 1, with 6 bases in between. The CDR3 loop is CASSFDSNYGYTF. The CDR3 DNA sequence: TGTGCCAGCAGCTTTGACAGTAACTATGGCTACACCTTC.

There are a few counts of this clone. This chain links TRBV14 with TRBJ1-6; D possibly corresponds to TRBD1 (5 bases). The CDR3 runs to 14 residues. CDR1 SGHDN and CDR2 FVKESK come from the germline V gene. V lost 4 bases and J 9 bases, leaving 13 bases between the germline ends. The CDR3 region is CASSLITGGSPLHF. The CDR3 coding sequence is TGTGCCAGCAGCCTGATTACGGGGGGTTCACCCCTCCACTTT.

The chain couples TRBV11-3 to TRBJ2-1; 13 nucleotides line up with TRBD2. CDR1 SGHNT and CDR2 YENEEA come from the germline V gene. The CDR3 has 15 residues. V shed 5 bases, J shed 5 bases, and the junction held 3 bases outside the gene matches. The CDR3 region is CASSVGLAGDNEQFF. The CDR3 DNA is TGTGCCAGCAGCGTCGGACTAGCGGGGGACAATGAGCAGTTCTTC.

CDR3 sequence: CAWNLGLAGDYEQYF. In DNA form, the CDR3 reads TGTGCCTGGAACCTAGGACTAGCGGGGGACTACGAGCAGTACTTC. The V call is TRBV30, the J call TRBJ2-7; 13 bases match TRBD2. Germline V gene lookup returns CDR1 GTSNPN and CDR2 SVGIG (reference sequence). This CDR3 has 15 residues. The V gene end was trimmed by 4 bases and the J gene end by 3 bases; junction bases not matched to a gene: 6. The variable domain in full, completed from reference TRBV30 and TRBJ2-7, reads SQTIHQWPATLVQPVGSPLSLECTVEGTSNPNLYWYRQAAGRGLQLLFYSVGIGQISSEVPQNLSASRPQDRQFILSSKKLLLSDSGFYLCAWNLGLAGDYEQYFGPGTRLTVT.

The rearrangement joins TRBV29-1 to TRBJ2-7, with D unclear. The CDR3 is 11 residues long. Trimming stripped 5 bases from V and 2 bases from J, with 7 bases between. Germline V gene data show CDR1 as SQVTM and CDR2 as ANQGSEA. The CDR3 DNA follows: TGCAGCGTTCTCAGCCCCTACGAGCAGTACTTC. This codes for CSVLSPYEQYF.